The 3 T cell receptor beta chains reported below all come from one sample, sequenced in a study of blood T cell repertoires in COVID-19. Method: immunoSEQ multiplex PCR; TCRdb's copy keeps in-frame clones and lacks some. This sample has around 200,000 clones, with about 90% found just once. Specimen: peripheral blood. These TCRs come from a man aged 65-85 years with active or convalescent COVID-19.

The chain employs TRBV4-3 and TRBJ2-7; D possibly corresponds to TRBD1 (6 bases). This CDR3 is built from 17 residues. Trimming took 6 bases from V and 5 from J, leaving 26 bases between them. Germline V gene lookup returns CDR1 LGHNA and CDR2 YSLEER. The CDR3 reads CASSPLAKTGRWDEQYF. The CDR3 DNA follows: TGCGCCAGCAGTCCCCTCGCAAAGACAGGCCGGTGGGACGAGCAGTACTTC.

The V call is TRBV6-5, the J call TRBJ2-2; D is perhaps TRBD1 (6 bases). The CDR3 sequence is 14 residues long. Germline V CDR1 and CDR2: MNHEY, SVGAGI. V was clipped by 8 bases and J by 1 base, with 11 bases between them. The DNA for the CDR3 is TGTGCCAGCCGTCTGGGACAGAACACCGGGGAGCTGTTTTTT. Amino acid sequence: CASRLGQNTGELFF.

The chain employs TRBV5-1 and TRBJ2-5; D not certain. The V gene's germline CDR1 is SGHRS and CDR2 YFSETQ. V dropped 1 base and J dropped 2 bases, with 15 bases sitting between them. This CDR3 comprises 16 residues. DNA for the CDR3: TGCGCCAGCAGCTTGCAGCTAATTGTCGGGCAAGAGACCCAGTACTTC. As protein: CASSLQLIVGQETQYF.